The clone carrying this T cell receptor (beta chain) was seen ten or more times. Its antigen is still unknown. The CDR3 has 16 residues. The V end was cut by 7 bases, the J end by 0 bases, with 15 bases between. This entry is derived from a study of Graves' ophthalmopathy and Graves' hyperthyroidism. The study amplified TCR beta CDR3 regions using RNA transcripts. RT-PCR with HTBI primers came first, then second-round multiplex PCR. TCRdb re-called the multiplex PCR reads through MiXCR, storing one row per CDR3 protein. This table holds more than 300,000 distinct CDR3 sequences, roughly 17% found once. Study-wide results and caveats: As the model predicted ophthalmopathy progression, it achieved a sensitivity of 70.59% and a specificity of about 72%.

Hyperthyroidism in these 18- to 65-year-old patients was newly diagnosed, lasting under 2 months. The specimen was peripheral blood. This clonotype was obtained from an adult woman with stable Graves' hyperthyroidism. The V and J genes are TRBV12-3 or TRBV12-4 and TRBJ2-2; D is perhaps TRBD2 (6 bases). CDR3 bases: TGTGCCAGCACCTACGGGGTAGCGGCGAACACCGGGGAGCTGTTTTTT. Translated: CASTYGVAANTGELFF.